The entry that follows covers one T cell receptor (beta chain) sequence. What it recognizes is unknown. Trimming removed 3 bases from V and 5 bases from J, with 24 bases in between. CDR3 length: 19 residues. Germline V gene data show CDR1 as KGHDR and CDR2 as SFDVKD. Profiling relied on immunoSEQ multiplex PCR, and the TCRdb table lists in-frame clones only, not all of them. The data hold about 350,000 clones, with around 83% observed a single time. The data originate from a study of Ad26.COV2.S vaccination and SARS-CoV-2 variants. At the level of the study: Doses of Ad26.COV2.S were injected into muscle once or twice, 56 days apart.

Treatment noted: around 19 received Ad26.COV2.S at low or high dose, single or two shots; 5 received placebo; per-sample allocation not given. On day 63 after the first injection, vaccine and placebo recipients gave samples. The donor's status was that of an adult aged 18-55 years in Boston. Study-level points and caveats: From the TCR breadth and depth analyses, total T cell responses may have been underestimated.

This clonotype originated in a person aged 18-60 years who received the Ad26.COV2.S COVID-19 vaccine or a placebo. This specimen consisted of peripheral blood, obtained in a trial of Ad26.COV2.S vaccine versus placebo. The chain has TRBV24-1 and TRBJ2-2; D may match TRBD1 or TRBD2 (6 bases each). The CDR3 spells CATSDTWGAPGSGTGELFF. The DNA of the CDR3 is TGTGCCACCAGTGATACGTGGGGGGCTCCGGGCTCTGGGACCGGGGAGCTGTTTTTT.